The source of this T cell receptor beta chain is a study of T cells in Graves' hyperthyroidism and ophthalmopathy. Study in general: Before any treatment, at initial diagnosis, peripheral blood was collected. Study results and limitations: Patients with ophthalmopathy were separated from those with stable hyperthyroidism by a 13 V-J model.

This clonotype was recorded a few times. What it binds is not known. This CDR3 contains 16 residues. The junction had 9 bases not matched to a gene; V was cut back by 4 bases and J by 6 bases. Germline V gives CDR1 PRHDT, CDR2 FYEKMQ (reference sequence). TCR beta CDR3 region amplification was performed from RNA transcripts. The HTBI set primed first-round TCR CDR3 RT-PCR. A single record per CDR3 protein comes from TCRdb applying MiXCR to the multiplex PCR reads. The sample includes approximately 150,000 distinct CDR3 sequences, roughly 9.4% seen only once; the top ten take roughly a fifth. This chain links TRBV13 with TRBJ1-6, with TRBD1 matching 7 bases. The sample taken for sequencing was blood. The receptor's source is a woman aged 18-30 years with Graves' hyperthyroidism that later progressed to Graves' ophthalmopathy. The CDR3 spells CASSWGPGTANSPLHF. CDR3 DNA sequence: TGTGCCAGCAGCTGGGGGCCGGGGACAGCTAATTCACCCCTCCACTTT.